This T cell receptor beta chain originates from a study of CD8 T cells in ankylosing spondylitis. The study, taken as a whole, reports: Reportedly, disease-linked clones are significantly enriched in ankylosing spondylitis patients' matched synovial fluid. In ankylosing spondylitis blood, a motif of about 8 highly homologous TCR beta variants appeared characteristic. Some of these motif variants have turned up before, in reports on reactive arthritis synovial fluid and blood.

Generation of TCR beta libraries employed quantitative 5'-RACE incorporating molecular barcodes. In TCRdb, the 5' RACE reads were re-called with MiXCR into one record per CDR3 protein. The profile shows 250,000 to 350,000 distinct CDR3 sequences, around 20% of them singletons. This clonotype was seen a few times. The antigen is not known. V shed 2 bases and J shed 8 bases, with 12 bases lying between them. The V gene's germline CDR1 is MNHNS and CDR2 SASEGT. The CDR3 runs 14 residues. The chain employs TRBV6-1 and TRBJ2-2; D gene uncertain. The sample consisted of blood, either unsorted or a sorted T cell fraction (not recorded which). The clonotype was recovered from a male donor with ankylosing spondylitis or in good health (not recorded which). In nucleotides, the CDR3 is TGTGCCAGCAGTGAATTACCTAAATCGGGGGAGCTGTTTTTT. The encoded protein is CASSELPKSGELFF.